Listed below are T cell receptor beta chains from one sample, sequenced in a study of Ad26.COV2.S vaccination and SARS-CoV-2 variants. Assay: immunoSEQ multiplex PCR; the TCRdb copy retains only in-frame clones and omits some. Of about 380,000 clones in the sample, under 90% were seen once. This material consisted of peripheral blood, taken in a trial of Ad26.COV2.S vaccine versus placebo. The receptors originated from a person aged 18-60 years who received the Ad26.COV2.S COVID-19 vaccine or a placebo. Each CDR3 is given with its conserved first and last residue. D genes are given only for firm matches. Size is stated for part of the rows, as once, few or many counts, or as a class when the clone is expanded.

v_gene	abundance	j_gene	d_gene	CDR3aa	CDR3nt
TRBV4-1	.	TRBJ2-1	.	CASSRTRVPSDNEQFF	TGCGCCAGCAGCCGGACTCGTGTCCCATCGGACAATGAGCAGTTCTTC
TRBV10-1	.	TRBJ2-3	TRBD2	CASSAAGGDTQYF	TGCGCCAGCAGTGCGGCGGGAGGGGATACGCAGTATTTT
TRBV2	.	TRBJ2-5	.	CASSDSQSYGTQYF	TGTGCCAGCAGTGATTCCCAGTCGTATGGGACCCAGTACTTC
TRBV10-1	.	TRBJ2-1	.	CASSDTGLPSEQFF	TGCGCCAGCAGTGACACAGGACTACCGTCGGAGCAGTTCTTC
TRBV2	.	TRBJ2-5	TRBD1	CASRARLTGEETQYF	TGTGCCAGCAGGGCGAGACTTACAGGGGAAGAGACCCAGTACTTC
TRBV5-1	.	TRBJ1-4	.	CASSPSTGSNEKLFF	TGCGCCAGCAGCCCGTCTACAGGGTCTAATGAAAAACTGTTTTTT
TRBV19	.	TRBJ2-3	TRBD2	CASKKLTSGHTDTQYF	TGTGCCAGTAAAAAACTCACTAGCGGCCACACAGATACGCAGTATTTT
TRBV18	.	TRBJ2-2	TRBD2	CASSPPGLAGGLAGELFF	TGTGCCAGCTCACCACCGGGACTAGCGGGAGGATTGGCCGGGGAGCTGTTTTTT
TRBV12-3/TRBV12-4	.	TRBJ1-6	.	CASSLSNSPLHF	TGTGCCAGCAGTTTATCTAATTCACCCCTCCACTTT
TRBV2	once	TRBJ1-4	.	CASSDQQGTNEKLFF	TGTGCCAGCAGTGACCAGCAGGGCACTAATGAAAAACTGTTTTTT
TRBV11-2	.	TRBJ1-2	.	CASSLAENYGYTF	TGTGCCAGCAGCTTAGCCGAAAACTATGGCTACACCTTC
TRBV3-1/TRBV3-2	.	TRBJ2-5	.	CASSHPTRRGPKETQYF	TGTGCCAGCAGCCACCCCACGAGGCGGGGTCCCAAAGAGACCCAGTACTTC
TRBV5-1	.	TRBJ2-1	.	CASSLAPGGEQFF	TGCGCCAGCAGCTTGGCGCCAGGCGGTGAGCAGTTCTTC
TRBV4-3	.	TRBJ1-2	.	CASSQVGGGANYGYTF	TGCGCCAGCAGCCAAGTCGGGGGGGGTGCTAACTATGGCTACACCTTC
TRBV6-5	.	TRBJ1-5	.	CASMLTPASNQPQHF	TGTGCCAGCATGCTGACCCCGGCCTCGAATCAGCCCCAGCATTTT
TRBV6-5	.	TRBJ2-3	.	CASSYSGARDTQYF	TGTGCCAGCAGTTACTCAGGGGCGAGGGATACGCAGTATTTT
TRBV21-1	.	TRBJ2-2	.	CASSKKRQNTGELFF	TGTGCCAGCAGCAAAAAAAGACAGAACACCGGGGAGCTGTTTTTT
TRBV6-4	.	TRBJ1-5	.	CASSTQINQPQHF	TGTGCCAGCAGTACACAGATCAATCAGCCCCAGCATTTT
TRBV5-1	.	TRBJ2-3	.	CASSRLGAVGTDTQYF	TGCGCCAGCAGCCGTTTGGGGGCGGTGGGCACAGATACGCAGTATTTT
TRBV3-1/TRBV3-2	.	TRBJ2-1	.	CASSKRGNEQFF	TGTGCCAGCAGCAAAAGGGGAAATGAGCAGTTCTTC
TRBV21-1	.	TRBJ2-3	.	CASSPHRERASTDTQYF	TGTGCCAGCAGCCCGCACCGGGAGAGAGCTAGCACAGATACGCAGTATTTT
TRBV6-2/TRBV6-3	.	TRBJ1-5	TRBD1	CASSYTGGAVYSNQPQHF	TGTGCCAGCAGTTACACAGGGGGCGCCGTGTATAGCAATCAGCCCCAGCATTTT